The clone carrying this TCR beta chain occurred a few times. Antigen unknown. The sample comes from a study of T cells in Graves' hyperthyroidism and ophthalmopathy. Ophthalmopathy cases met thresholds of Clinical Activity Score at least 3, NOSPECS grade at least 4 and duration under 3 months. Germline assignment: CDR1 KGHSH and CDR2 LQKENI. This CDR3 is 12 amino acids long. Trimming left V 3 bases short and J 5 bases short, with 6 bases between. Amplification of TCR beta CDR3 regions used RNA as the template. HTBI primers were employed in a first-round RT-PCR of the TCR CDR3. TCRdb recomputed calls from the multiplex PCR reads with MiXCR, one row per CDR3 protein. This table has a few hundred thousand distinct CDR3 sequences, around 13% appearing once. Study observations and caveats: A 13 V-J model separated ophthalmopathy from stable hyperthyroidism.

Input material: blood. The receptor's source is a woman in her thirties or forties with Graves' ophthalmopathy. The V gene is TRBV18, the J gene TRBJ2-3; the D is unclear. The CDR3 DNA reads as TGTGCCAGCTCACCCCAAGTAGATACGCAGTATTTT. This translates into CASSPQVDTQYF.